Below, 3 T cell receptor beta chains from the same sample are listed, as sequenced in a study of shared clonotypes between healthy human individuals. Clones were sequenced by immunoSEQ multiplex PCR, and TCRdb holds only the in-frame ones, with some missing. Among a few million clones listed, around 95% were seen once. The specimen was naive CD4+ T cells sorted from blood. As to subset: CD45RA+ positively selected. The receptor set was obtained from a man younger than 35 in good health.

The rearrangement links TRBV28 to TRBJ2-7; TRBD1 matches 8 bases. This CDR3 is built from 14 residues. From germline, CDR1 is MDHEN and CDR2 SYDVKM. V gave up 7 bases and J gave up 5 bases; unmatched junction bases: 10. CDR3: CASTLRDRLNEQYF. CDR3 DNA: TGTGCCAGCACCCTCCGGGACAGGCTTAACGAGCAGTACTTC.

The CDR3 reads CAWSAPGFGTEKLFF. In DNA, the CDR3 is TGTGCCTGGAGTGCACCGGGGTTCGGCACTGAAAAACTGTTTTTT. The chain couples TRBV30 to TRBJ1-4; D is unclear. The germline V gene encodes CDR1 GTSNPN and CDR2 SVGIG (reference sequence). V lost 1 base, J lost 7 bases, and 16 bases lay in between. This CDR3 has 15 residues.

The gene calls are TRBV27 and TRBJ1-1, with 7 bases lining up with TRBD1. The V and J ends lost 0 bases and 4 bases, in that order; junction bases with no gene match: 8. The germline V gene encodes CDR1 MNHEY and CDR2 SMNVEV (reference sequence). CDR3 length: 16 amino acids. CDR3 in amino acids: CASSLSPPGGITEAFF. The CDR3 DNA follows: TGTGCCAGCAGTTTATCGCCCCCAGGGGGGATCACTGAAGCTTTCTTT.